The 11 T cell receptor beta chains reported below all come from one sample, sequenced in a study of blood T cell repertoires in COVID-19. The repertoire was sequenced with immunoSEQ multiplex PCR; TCRdb's copy has only in-frame clones and lacks some. The sample has 200,000 to 250,000 clones; 90% are singletons. Sequenced: PBMCs or T cells enriched from blood (not recorded which). The source of these receptors is a middle-aged man who had been exposed to COVID-19.

The rearrangement uses TRBV6-5 and TRBJ1-1; possibly TRBD1 for D (6 bases). Germline loops: CDR1 MNHEY, CDR2 SVGAGI. V was trimmed by 2 bases and J by 3 bases, leaving 7 bases between them. The CDR3 contains 13 residues. CDR3 nucleotides: TGTGCCAGCAGTTACACAGGGTACACTGAAGCTTTCTTT. Amino acids: CASSYTGYTEAFF.

This chain's CDR3 is CASNPPGDTRLKGGAFF. The CDR3 DNA reads as TGTGCCAGCAACCCCCCTGGGGACACAAGATTAAAAGGGGGAGCTTTCTTT. This rearrangement joins TRBV6-2 or TRBV6-3 to TRBJ1-1, with D maybe TRBD1 (6 bases). Germline CDR1 MNHEY, CDR2 SVGEGT. CDR3 length: 17 residues. Trimming stripped 7 bases from V and 10 bases from J, with 31 bases between.

The gene calls are TRBV27 and TRBJ2-2; perhaps TRBD2 as D (5 bases). The CDR3 is 15 amino acids. Trimming cost V 5 bases and J 3 bases, with 13 bases left between them. Looked up from germline, CDR1 is MNHEY and CDR2 is SMNVEV (reference sequence). The CDR3 region is CASSIRDVYTGELFF. In nucleotides, the CDR3 is TGTGCCAGCAGTATCCGGGATGTCTACACCGGGGAGCTGTTTTTT.

The chain uses TRBV4-1 and TRBJ2-3, with 9 bases matching TRBD2. There are 18 residues in the CDR3. The junction had 14 bases not matched to a gene; V was cut back by 6 bases and J by 1 base. Germline CDR1 MGHRA, CDR2 YSYEKL. The CDR3 nucleotides read TGCGCCAGCAGACCTACTAGCGGGCCCTCTCGGGGCACAGATACGCAGTATTTT. Translating it yields CASRPTSGPSRGTDTQYF.

The rearrangement joins TRBV6-5 to TRBJ1-2; 9 bases are shared with TRBD1. After removal of 4 bases from V and 8 bases from J, the junction contained 11 bases not matched to a gene. Per germline, CDR1 MNHEY and CDR2 SVGAGI. The CDR3 length is 15 residues. The CDR3 nucleotides are TGTGCCAGCAGTTGGGGGACAGGGCTGGTATCGGGCTACACCTTC. Translated, it gives CASSWGTGLVSGYTF.

V is TRBV15 and J is TRBJ1-1; no clear D. Trimming shortened V by 1 base and J by 0 bases, and 3 bases separated the two germline ends. This CDR3 is 13 amino acids long. Germline CDR1 reads LNHNV; CDR2 reads YYDKDF (reference sequence). The DNA for the CDR3 is TGTGCCACCAGCAGAGTCATGAACACTGAAGCTTTCTTT. Translation gives CATSRVMNTEAFF.

The chain carries TRBV11-2 and TRBJ2-1; TRBD2 agrees at 8 bases. Germline CDR1 SGHAT, CDR2 FQNNGV. The CDR3 is made up of 16 amino acids. V lost 5 bases, J lost 5 bases, and 11 bases stayed unmatched. For the CDR3, the DNA is TGTGCCAGCAGCGTAGGGAATAGCGGGGACGACAATGAGCAGTTCTTC. Its protein is CASSVGNSGDDNEQFF.

This chain uses TRBV6-5 with TRBJ2-7, with D possibly being TRBD1 (8 bases). V was shortened by 4 bases and J by 3 bases, with 19 bases between the two germline ends. The CDR3 extends over 16 amino acids. Germline V CDR1 and CDR2: MNHEY, SVGAGI. This CDR3 is CASSSGGPGGRYEQYF. The CDR3 bases are TGTGCCAGCAGTTCAGGGGGCCCGGGGGGCCGCTACGAGCAGTACTTC.

The gene calls are TRBV4-2 and TRBJ2-1, with D possibly matching TRBD2 (6 bases). V was shortened by 1 base and J by 13 bases, with 23 bases between the two germline ends. CDR3 length: 16 residues. Per germline, CDR1 LGHNA and CDR2 YNFKEQ. CDR3 in amino acids: CASSQGGASAQDSQFF. The CDR3 bases are TGTGCCAGCAGCCAAGGGGGAGCTAGCGCCCAAGACTCACAGTTCTTC.

The chain is built from TRBV29-1 and TRBJ2-3; D ambiguous. This CDR3 is built from 14 residues. Trimming cost V 8 bases and J 6 bases, with 21 bases left between them. CDR1 SQVTM and CDR2 ANQGSEA come from the germline V gene. The chain's CDR3 is CSLISPIFGDTQYF. The CDR3 DNA sequence: TGCAGCCTAATCTCCCCGATCTTCGGGGATACGCAGTATTTT.

The J gene is TRBJ2-2, the V gene TRBV7-3, with a tentative D call TRBD1 (6 bases). Looked up from germline, CDR1 is SGHTA and CDR2 is FQGTGA. This CDR3 is built from 16 residues. V was clipped by 3 bases and J by 6 bases, with 17 bases between them. CDR3: CASSFQGMESAGELFF. DNA for the CDR3: TGTGCCAGCAGCTTTCAGGGGATGGAGAGTGCCGGGGAGCTGTTTTTT.